Each of the 14 T cell receptor beta chains below was sequenced from the same sample in a study of cytomegalovirus exposure and HLA in healthy donors. The protocol was immunoSEQ multiplex PCR, while the TCRdb copy is restricted to in-frame clones and leaves out a portion. Of some 150,000 clones in the sample, approximately 92% were seen once. The material sequenced was PBMCs. The source is a woman younger than 35 in good health and CMV-seropositive.

The chain has TRBV9 and TRBJ2-3; D remains ambiguous. V lost 0 bases and J lost 1, with 12 bases in between. The germline CDR1 and CDR2 sequences are SGDLS and YYNGEE. CDR3 length equals 16 residues. CDR3 DNA: TGTGCCAGCAGCGTAGCGGTGTCCCGTGGCACAGATACGCAGTATTTT. Translated: CASSVAVSRGTDTQYF.

The chain has TRBV7-6 and TRBJ1-6; TRBD1 matches at 9 bases. Germline lookup yields CDR1 SGHVS and CDR2 FNYEAQ. The CDR3 has 15 amino acids. After removal of 4 bases from V and 7 bases from J, the junction contained 5 bases not matched to a gene. In nucleotides, the CDR3 is TGTGCCAGCAGCTGGGGGACAGGGCCAAATTCACCCCTCCACTTT. It is translated as CASSWGTGPNSPLHF.

The rearrangement uses TRBV10-2 and TRBJ2-1, with TRBD2 matching over 14 bases. CDR3 length: 16 residues. J gave up 7 bases and V 6 bases, and 8 bases lay outside the gene matches. Germline V gene lookup returns CDR1 WSHSY and CDR2 SAAADI. The CDR3 spells CASSIWTSGGRNEQFF. The CDR3 bases are TGCGCCAGCAGCATCTGGACTAGCGGGGGGAGGAATGAGCAGTTCTTC.

V gene TRBV19 combines with J gene TRBJ2-2; 10 bases agree with TRBD1. CDR1 is LNHDA and CDR2 is SQIVND in the germline V gene (reference sequence). There are 15 residues in the CDR3. V trimming: 5 bases; J trimming: 5 bases; junction bases outside the gene matches: 5. DNA of the CDR3: TGTGCCAGTAGTTTTTGGACAGGGGGAACCGGGGAGCTGTTTTTT. Its translation is CASSFWTGGTGELFF. Full variable domain (missing parts from reference TRBV19 and TRBJ2-2): DGGITQSPKYLFRKEGQNVTLSCEQNLNHDAMYWYRQDPGQGLRLIYYSQIVNDFQKGDIAEGYSVSREKKESFPLTVTSAQKNPTAFYLCASSFWTGGTGELFFGEGSRLTVL.

J is TRBJ2-7 and V is TRBV10-2; D not certain. Germline lookup yields CDR1 WSHSY and CDR2 SAAADI. This CDR3 contains 12 residues. This chain's CDR3 is CATRSAPYEQYF. CDR3 sequence (DNA): TGCGCGACACGTTCAGCCCCCTACGAGCAGTACTTC.

This clone was observed once. The V and J genes are TRBV7-2 and TRBJ2-5; TRBD2 agrees at 11 bases. CDR3 length: 15 residues. Germline lookup yields CDR1 SGHTA and CDR2 FQGNSA. V gave up 3 bases and J gave up 5 bases; unmatched junction bases: 5. CDR3 residues: CASSFSGGAWETQYF. The CDR3 DNA is TGTGCCAGCAGCTTTAGCGGGGGGGCCTGGGAGACCCAGTACTTC.

V gene TRBV18 combines with J gene TRBJ2-7; 10 bases are a match to TRBD1. The CDR3 is 13 amino acids. V lost 3 bases, J lost 5 bases, and 1 base stayed unmatched. Germline lookup yields CDR1 KGHSH and CDR2 LQKENI. The CDR3 sequence: CASSPDRGDEQYF. The DNA for the CDR3 is TGTGCCAGCTCACCGGACAGGGGGGACGAGCAGTACTTC.

The chain has TRBV5-8 and TRBJ1-2; D is perhaps TRBD1 (6 bases). The CDR3 length is 14 residues. Between the trimmed V and J ends, which lost 3 bases and 4 bases, there was a span of 13 bases. The germline V gene has CDR1 SGHTS and CDR2 YDEGEE. The chain's CDR3 is CASSSQGRGYGYTF. The DNA for the CDR3 is TGTGCCAGCAGCTCACAGGGTCGGGGCTATGGCTACACCTTC.

V gene TRBV11-2 combines with J gene TRBJ2-7; TRBD2 matches 7 bases. CDR3 length: 15 amino acids. CDR1 SGHAT and CDR2 FQNNGV come from the germline V gene. J was trimmed by 3 bases and V by 2 bases; bases with no gene match: 7. The CDR3 loop reads CASSLRQREGYEQYF. CDR3 bases: TGTGCCAGCAGCTTAAGGCAGCGGGAAGGCTACGAGCAGTACTTC.

The chain has TRBV15 and TRBJ1-2, with 11 bases aligning to TRBD1. Germline CDR1 reads LNHNV; CDR2 reads YYDKDF (reference sequence). CDR3 length: 14 residues. V lost 5 bases and J lost 8; bases outside the gene matches: 7. The CDR3 is CATSARDRGIGYTF. CDR3 nucleotide sequence: TGTGCCACCAGCGCCCGGGACAGGGGGATCGGCTACACCTTC.

The V gene is TRBV28, the J gene TRBJ1-1, with TRBD1 as a possible D gene (6 bases). V lost 6 bases, J lost 4 bases, and 15 bases lay in between. This CDR3 contains 14 residues. Germline V gene data show CDR1 as MDHEN and CDR2 as SYDVKM. CDR3 loop: CASSLSQGTTEAFF. The CDR3, as DNA: TGTGCCAGCAGCTTAAGCCAGGGGACCACTGAAGCTTTCTTT.

This chain links TRBV14 with TRBJ2-1; 15 nucleotides line up with TRBD2. Germline V CDR1 and CDR2: SGHDN, FVKESK. The CDR3 has 14 amino acids. V gave up 4 bases and J gave up 11 bases; unmatched junction bases: 3. CDR3 coding DNA: TGTGCCAGCAGCCCTGGGACTAGCGGGGGGAAGCAGTTCTTC. Translating it yields CASSPGTSGGKQFF.

This chain links TRBV7-3 with TRBJ2-2; maybe TRBD2 (5 bases). This CDR3 comprises 13 residues. CDR1 is SGHTA and CDR2 is FQGTGA in the germline V gene. With 5 bases removed from V and 6 bases from J, the gap between germline ends came to 10 bases. CDR3 sequence: CASSPRESGELFF. The CDR3 DNA follows: TGTGCCAGCAGCCCGAGGGAGTCCGGGGAGCTGTTTTTT.

This chain joins TRBV5-1 and TRBJ2-5; 12 bases agree with TRBD2. Trimming cost V 5 bases and J 5 bases; bases outside gene matches: 7. CDR1 SGHRS and CDR2 YFSETQ come from the germline V gene. This CDR3 comprises 15 residues. CDR3 region: CASSPTSGGGETQYF. The CDR3 nucleotides are TGCGCCAGCAGTCCGACTAGCGGGGGCGGGGAGACCCAGTACTTC. The full variable domain, with the rest looked up from reference TRBV5-1 and TRBJ2-5, is KAGVTQTPRYLIKTRGQQVTLSCSPISGHRSVSWYQQTPGQGLQFLFEYFSETQRNKGNFPGRFSGRQFSNSRSEMNVSTLELGDSALYLCASSPTSGGGETQYFGPGTRLLVL.